The next 4 T cell receptor beta chains were all read from a single sample in a study of human T cells and chemical hapten exposure. TCRdb re-called the RACE reads through MiXCR, storing one row per CDR3 protein. The sample contains some 180,000 distinct CDR3 sequences, around 22% of which appear only once. Noted time point: patch test 1, 2 weeks after DPC sensitization. Indicated treatment: therapeutic diphenylcyclopropenone sensitization with weekly scalp DPC. Sequencing used whole blood, obtained in connection with sensitization to the hapten diphenylcyclopropenone (DPC). The source is a woman between 50 and 59 years old with alopecia areata. Some clones in this sample may be carry-over from other donors' samples.

The rearrangement links TRBV7-8 to TRBJ2-1; a weak D match, TRBD2 (5 bases). With 7 bases removed from V and 9 bases from J, the gap between germline ends came to 16 bases. This CDR3 comprises 13 residues. In germline, CDR1 is SGHVS, CDR2 FQNEAQ. CDR3 protein: CASTQLLASEQFF. Here the CDR3 DNA reads TGTGCCAGCACCCAGCTTCTAGCTTCTGAGCAGTTCTTC. Full variable domain (missing parts from reference TRBV7-8 and TRBJ2-1): GAGVSQSPRYKVAKRGQDVALRCDPISGHVSLFWYQQALGQGPEFLTYFQNEAQLDKSGLPSDRFFAERPEGSVSTLKIQRTQQEDSAVYLCASTQLLASEQFFGPGTRLTVL.

This clonotype was detected only a few times. The rearrangement links TRBV14 to TRBJ2-1; TRBD1 might be the D (6 bases). V lost 1 base and J 7 bases, leaving 11 bases between the germline ends. CDR1 and CDR2 (germline): SGHDN, FVKESK. This CDR3 contains 14 residues. This chain's CDR3 is CASSQAYRVNEQFF. The CDR3, as DNA: TGTGCCAGCAGCCAAGCCTACAGGGTTAATGAGCAGTTCTTC.

This clonotype has at least ten counts. This chain connects TRBV7-8 to TRBJ2-2; D not certain. The CDR3 is 14 residues long. Germline CDR1 SGHVS, CDR2 FQNEAQ. V gave up 1 base and J gave up 1 base, with 4 bases separating them. The CDR3 nucleotides are TGTGCCAGCAGCTTAGTCCGGAACACCGGGGAGCTGTTTTTT. It is translated as CASSLVRNTGELFF.

This clonotype has more than one count but fewer than ten. The V call is TRBV20-1, the J call TRBJ1-5; D unresolved. Germline V gives CDR1 DFQATT, CDR2 SNEGSKA (reference sequence). Between the trimmed V and J ends, which lost 1 base and 11 bases, there was a span of 18 bases. This CDR3 contains 14 residues. The CDR3 nucleotides read TGCAGTGCTAGAGCCTCGTGGCCCCCCGAAGCCCAGCATTTT. This gives the protein CSARASWPPEAQHF.